A single sample gave rise to the 11 T cell receptor beta chains below, sequenced in a study of T-cell memory formation after mild COVID-19. TCRdb re-called the 5' RACE reads through MiXCR, storing one row per CDR3 protein. The sample contains approximately 150,000 distinct CDR3 sequences, approximately 6% of which appear only once. Sequenced input: PBMCs or a T cell subset sorted from them (not recorded which). The receptors here all came from an adult woman who had mild COVID-19 (a few samples of this study predate the infection). Cell type and time point are not known.

The J gene is TRBJ1-2, the V gene TRBV7-2, with D perhaps matching TRBD1 (6 bases). The germline gives CDR1 SGHTA, CDR2 FQGNSA. The ends were cut back, 3 bases at V and 7 bases at J, with 12 bases in the middle. The CDR3 contains 13 residues. DNA of the CDR3: TGTGCCAGCAGCTTTGCCACAGGGACTGGCTACACCTTC. It encodes CASSFATGTGYTF.

This clonotype was observed a handful of times. The V gene is TRBV21-1, the J gene TRBJ2-2. TRBV21-1 is a pseudogene locus. The CDR3 runs to 16 residues. The CDR3 here is CASSKGRQNSTRELFF. The CDR3 DNA follows: TGTGCCAGCAGCAAAGGAAGGCAGAACTCGACGAGAGAGCTGTTTTTT.

This clonotype was recorded at least ten times. The chain recombines TRBV20-1 with TRBJ2-1, with unresolved D. Trimming took 6 bases from V and 7 from J, leaving 16 bases between them. The CDR3 totals 13 residues. Germline V lookup: CDR1 DFQATT, CDR2 SNEGSKA (reference sequence). The CDR3 reads CSALPLRSNEQFF. The CDR3 DNA follows: TGCAGTGCGTTACCCCTTAGGTCGAATGAGCAGTTCTTC.

There are many counts of this clonotype. The chain uses TRBV9 and TRBJ1-1, with D hard to call. This CDR3 contains 13 residues. Germline values: CDR1 SGDLS, CDR2 YYNGEE. V shed 0 bases and J shed 3 bases, with 6 bases lying between them. CDR3 DNA: TGTGCCAGCAGCGTAGATGGGGACACTGAAGCTTTCTTT. It yields the protein CASSVDGDTEAFF.

This chain links TRBV5-1 with TRBJ1-1; perhaps TRBD1 as D (5 bases). Germline CDR1 reads SGHRS; CDR2 reads YFSETQ. The V end was cut by 4 bases, the J end by 2 bases, with 9 bases between. The CDR3 extends over 13 amino acids. Written as DNA, the CDR3 is TGCGCCAGCAGCCCGACAGCCAACACTGAAGCTTTCTTT. Its protein is CASSPTANTEAFF.

This clonotype was seen only a few times. The chain has TRBV5-6 and TRBJ1-4; the match to TRBD1 covers 8 bases. Germline V gene data show CDR1 as SGHDT and CDR2 as YYEEEE. The CDR3 totals 13 residues. With V trimmed by 4 bases and J by 11 bases, 7 bases remained unmatched. The chain's CDR3 is CASSVGQGWKLFF. In DNA form, the CDR3 reads TGTGCCAGCAGCGTCGGACAGGGCTGGAAACTGTTTTTT.

This clonotype has ten or more counts. CDR3 DNA sequence: TGTGCCAGCAGTTACTCGCAGGGCTACGAGCAGTACTTC. The encoded protein is CASSYSQGYEQYF. The chain joins TRBV6-5 to TRBJ2-7, with a tentative D call TRBD1 (5 bases). The CDR3 runs to 13 residues. Germline lookup yields CDR1 MNHEY and CDR2 SVGAGI. V was shortened by 0 bases and J by 3 bases, with 6 bases between the two germline ends.

This clonotype has just a few counts. V usage is TRBV27 and J usage is TRBJ2-7; D unresolved. V lost 0 bases and J 3 bases, leaving 12 bases between the germline ends. The CDR3 is made up of 15 amino acids. Per the germline V gene, CDR1 is MNHEY and CDR2 is SMNVEV (reference sequence). CDR3 in amino acids: CASSLSVPAFYEQYF. As DNA, the CDR3 is TGTGCCAGCAGTTTATCTGTACCGGCCTTCTACGAGCAGTACTTC.

This clonotype appeared a few times. In DNA, the CDR3 is TGTGCCAGCAGTTTTAGGCAGGGTGGCGGGGATACGCAGTATTTT. Translated, it gives CASSFRQGGGDTQYF. This chain links TRBV5-4 with TRBJ2-3, with D perhaps given as TRBD1 or TRBD2 (5 bases each). The CDR3 extends over 15 amino acids. V was cut by 5 bases and J by 6 bases, with 19 bases left in between. The germline V gene has CDR1 SGHNT and CDR2 YYREEE (reference sequence).

There are a few counts of this clonotype. The chain uses TRBV7-9 and TRBJ2-7, with D maybe TRBD1 (5 bases). CDR1 and CDR2 (germline): SEHNR, FQNEAQ (reference sequence). V was clipped by 3 bases and J by 3 bases, with 12 bases between them. This CDR3 is built from 14 residues. This CDR3 reads CASSLGQGFYEQYF. In DNA, the CDR3 is TGTGCCAGCAGCTTGGGTCAGGGTTTCTACGAGCAGTACTTC.

This clonotype was seen a handful of times. The rearrangement uses TRBV5-1 and TRBJ1-1; D possibly corresponds to TRBD1 (5 bases). The CDR3 is 14 residues long. Trimming removed 0 bases from V and 3 bases from J, with 9 bases in between. From germline, CDR1 is SGHRS and CDR2 YFSETQ. This chain's CDR3 is CASSLEGGDTEAFF. In DNA form, the CDR3 reads TGCGCCAGCAGCTTGGAGGGAGGGGACACTGAAGCTTTCTTT.